This TCR beta chain comes out of a study of T cells in Graves' hyperthyroidism and ophthalmopathy. General study points: Most thyroid clonotypes expanded above 0.001 appeared in blood too. In validation, the model predicted ophthalmopathy. These predictions came a median around 5.9 months before onset.

Looked up from germline, CDR1 is MNHNS and CDR2 is SASEGT. The CDR3 contains 16 residues. This clonotype was counted a few times. Its matching antigen is unknown. The germline gene is not matched at one end of the junction; a read error may be the cause. Together with thyroid ultrasound, orbital computed tomography, serum thyroxine and TRAb, clinical symptoms were used for diagnoses. The investigators amplified TCR beta CDR3 regions from RNA transcripts. HTBI primers were the set used in a first-round RT-PCR of the TCR CDR3. MiXCR, applied by TCRdb to the multiplex PCR reads, yields one record per CDR3 protein. The table records more than 500,000 distinct CDR3 sequences, 40% to 50% of them present only once.

J is TRBJ1-1 and V is TRBV6-1; TRBD1 matches 8 bases. Material for sequencing was peripheral blood or thyroid tissue (not recorded which). The origin of this receptor is an adult woman with Graves' disease, either hyperthyroidism or ophthalmopathy (not recorded which). The CDR3 sequence: CASSPPRGQVNTEAFF. The CDR3, as DNA: TGTGCCAGCAGCCCCCCTCGGGGACAGGTTAACACTGAGGCTTTCTTT.